This TCR beta chain was obtained from a study of control samples from healthy donors and cancer patients. Points on this clone: This CDR3 is also generated by other DNA sequences in the sample.

V lost 0 bases and J 0 bases, leaving 9 bases between the germline ends. The CDR3 consists of 15 residues. Germline CDR1 reads GTSNPN; CDR2 reads SVGIG (reference sequence). Produced via immunoSEQ multiplex PCR; TCRdb's table is partial and in-frame only. The data show roughly 130,000 clones, more than 85% seen once. The sequencing sample was made of blood. The chain is built from TRBV30 and TRBJ1-5; a possible D gene is TRBD1 (5 bases). The TCR originated in a man younger than 30 in good health. The CDR3 DNA is TGTGCCTGGAGTGTGGGGGGGTATAGCAATCAGCCCCAGCATTTT. Translating gives CAWSVGGYSNQPQHF.